This entry lists 18 T cell receptor beta chains sequenced from one sample in a study of cytomegalovirus exposure and HLA in healthy donors. 60 Vbeta and 13 Jbeta primers were used in PCR. Method: immunoSEQ multiplex PCR; TCRdb's copy keeps in-frame clones and lacks some. The repertoire includes roughly 130,000 clones, approximately 83% of them detected once, and over 0.95% sits in the top ten. Sequencing was performed on PBMCs. The source is a girl aged 2 to 9 in good health and CMV-seronegative.

The rearrangement links TRBV23-1 to TRBJ1-2, with no clear D. TRBV23-1 is an ORF; its function is uncertain. V lost 8 bases, J lost 10 bases, and 14 bases lay in between. This CDR3 has 11 residues. The CDR3 sequence is CASVRGTLYTF. DNA for the CDR3: TGCGCCAGCGTTCGGGGTACTCTCTACACCTTC.

The V call is TRBV5-1, the J call TRBJ2-5; TRBD2 agrees at 9 bases. Unmatched junction bases numbered 9, after V lost 5 bases and J lost 4 bases. Germline loops: CDR1 SGHRS, CDR2 YFSETQ. This CDR3 has 15 amino acids. Here the CDR3 reads CASREGAGGGETQYF. In nucleotides, the CDR3 is TGCGCCAGCAGAGAAGGAGCGGGAGGTGGAGAGACCCAGTACTTC.

CDR3 nucleotide sequence: TGCAGCGCACAACAGGGCTACAACTCCTACGAGCAGTACTTC. Translation: CSAQQGYNSYEQYF. This chain connects TRBV29-1 to TRBJ2-7; D is perhaps TRBD1 (6 bases). Germline V gene data show CDR1 as SQVTM and CDR2 as ANQGSEA. Trimming removed 7 bases at V and 0 bases at J, with 16 bases between. The CDR3 length is 14 residues.

The chain combines TRBV19 with TRBJ1-2; 8 bases map to TRBD1. The germline V gene encodes CDR1 LNHDA and CDR2 SQIVND (reference sequence). Germline trimming cut 1 base from V and 6 bases from J; bases unmatched to any gene: 7. The length of the CDR3 is 15 residues. The CDR3 spells CASSIGAGGPNGYTF. CDR3 nucleotide sequence: TGTGCCAGTAGTATAGGGGCAGGGGGCCCGAATGGCTACACCTTC.

The gene calls are TRBV14 and TRBJ2-3; TRBD2 aligns across 9 bases. Unmatched junction bases numbered 15, after V lost 1 base and J lost 7 bases. Germline-derived CDR1 and CDR2 are SGHDN and FVKESK. This CDR3 is 18 amino acids long. The CDR3: CASSQVAGAATGPNTQYF. Written as DNA, the CDR3 is TGTGCCAGCAGCCAAGTAGCGGGAGCCGCAACCGGTCCAAATACGCAGTATTTT.

The chain has TRBV29-1 and TRBJ2-3; D possibly corresponds to TRBD2 (5 bases). This CDR3 contains 12 residues. V was pared by 4 bases and J by 5 bases, with 10 bases between. Germline V gives CDR1 SQVTM, CDR2 ANQGSEA. CDR3 sequence reads: CSVVRAVDTQYF. CDR3 DNA: TGCAGCGTTGTGCGGGCGGTAGATACGCAGTATTTT.

The V gene is TRBV27, the J gene TRBJ1-6; D is unclear. V was trimmed by 8 bases and J by 7 bases, leaving 6 bases between them. Germline loops: CDR1 MNHEY, CDR2 SMNVEV (reference sequence). The CDR3 consists of 11 residues. This CDR3 reads CASPLNSPLHF. Here the CDR3 DNA reads TGTGCCAGCCCGTTGAATTCACCCCTCCACTTT.

The J gene is TRBJ1-1, the V gene TRBV6-1, with 9 bases matching TRBD1. In germline, CDR1 is MNHNS, CDR2 SASEGT. There are 15 residues in the CDR3. Trimming cost V 2 bases and J 5 bases; bases outside gene matches: 6. The CDR3 reads CASSEPGQGGTEAFF. DNA for the CDR3: TGTGCCAGCAGTGAACCGGGACAGGGAGGGACTGAAGCTTTCTTT.

This rearrangement joins TRBV15 to TRBJ1-6; maybe TRBD1 (6 bases). The germline V and J ends were trimmed by 5 bases and 3 bases, with 11 bases remaining between them. Germline V gives CDR1 LNHNV, CDR2 YYDKDF (reference sequence). The CDR3 runs to 15 residues. CDR3 nucleotides: TGTGCCACCAGCGGAGGACAGATCTATAATTCACCCCTCCACTTT. It is translated as CATSGGQIYNSPLHF.

Here the CDR3 reads CASSLGTSGSSYEQYF. DNA of the CDR3: TGTGCCAGCAGTTTAGGGACTAGCGGAAGCTCCTACGAGCAGTACTTC. The chain uses TRBV28 and TRBJ2-5; 11 bases are shared with TRBD2. The J call is doubtful: the DNA matches TRBJ2-7 better. The CDR3 is made up of 16 amino acids. Germline CDR1 MDHEN, CDR2 SYDVKM.

This sequence joins TRBV11-2 and TRBJ2-5, with 11 nucleotides matching TRBD1. Germline CDR1 is SGHAT and CDR2 is FQNNGV. CDR3 length: 16 residues. With 1 base clipped from V and 5 bases from J, the junction kept 6 bases outside the gene matches. The CDR3: CASSLAGQGAWETQYF. The CDR3 nucleotides are TGTGCCAGCAGCTTAGCAGGACAGGGGGCTTGGGAGACCCAGTACTTC.

The rearrangement joins TRBV6-5 to TRBJ2-1; 11 positions agree with TRBD2. This CDR3 region has 15 residues. The germline gives CDR1 MNHEY, CDR2 SVGAGI. The junction had 2 bases not matched to a gene; V was cut back by 4 bases and J by 3 bases. The CDR3 sequence is CASSLAGGGYNEQFF. The DNA of the CDR3 is TGTGCCAGCAGTTTAGCGGGGGGGGGCTACAATGAGCAGTTCTTC.

The J gene is TRBJ1-5, the V gene TRBV30; tentative D call: TRBD1 (5 bases). The germline V gene has CDR1 GTSNPN and CDR2 SVGIG (reference sequence). The CDR3 is 14 residues long. The V end lost 0 bases, the J end lost 6 bases, and 12 bases lay between the germline ends. The CDR3 region has the DNA TGTGCCTGGAGTGTACGTGGTGGGGCTCAGCCCCAGCATTTT. Protein sequence: CAWSVRGGAQPQHF.

This clone has a handful of counts. The rearrangement joins TRBV6-4 to TRBJ2-3; 7 nucleotides line up with TRBD2. V shed 3 bases and J 2 bases; nucleotides not matched to a gene: 2. The CDR3 is 14 residues long. Germline V CDR1 and CDR2: MRHNA, SNTAGT. The chain's CDR3 is CASSEGGDTDTQYF. DNA of the CDR3: TGTGCCAGCAGTGAGGGGGGGGACACAGATACGCAGTATTTT.

V usage is TRBV30 and J usage is TRBJ1-4; weak D call: TRBD1 (5 bases). Per the germline V gene, CDR1 is GTSNPN and CDR2 is SVGIG (reference sequence). The CDR3 runs 11 residues. V dropped 6 bases and J dropped 7 bases, with 9 bases sitting between them. The chain's CDR3 is CACDQGEKLFF. Written as DNA, the CDR3 is TGTGCCTGTGATCAGGGTGAAAAACTGTTTTTT.

The chain links TRBV19 to TRBJ2-7, with a possible D match to TRBD1 (6 bases). This CDR3 comprises 12 residues. Germline lookup yields CDR1 LNHDA and CDR2 SQIVND (reference sequence). The germline V and J ends were trimmed by 7 bases and 1 base, with 8 bases remaining between them. The CDR3 here is CASTGTSYEQYF. The CDR3 nucleotides read TGTGCCAGTACAGGGACATCCTACGAGCAGTACTTC.

The J gene is TRBJ2-1, the V gene TRBV5-4, with 12 bases that match TRBD2. The CDR3 has 17 amino acids. Germline loops: CDR1 SGHNT, CDR2 YYREEE (reference sequence). The V segment lost 4 bases and the J segment 7 bases; nucleotides outside the gene matches: 12. The CDR3: CASSPGLAGLRVNEQFF. In DNA form, the CDR3 reads TGTGCCAGCAGCCCCGGACTAGCGGGACTAAGAGTAAATGAGCAGTTCTTC.

V is TRBV19 and J is TRBJ1-6; 7 bases match TRBD1. The CDR3 runs to 18 residues. J gave up 0 bases and V 3 bases, and 8 bases lay outside the gene matches. Germline CDR1 and CDR2: LNHDA and SQIVND (reference sequence). This CDR3 reads CASSIQGDWNSYNSPLHF. CDR3 coding DNA: TGTGCCAGTAGTATTCAGGGGGATTGGAACTCCTATAATTCACCCCTCCACTTT.